The 4 T cell receptor beta chains presented below share a single source sample, sequenced in a study of T cells after yellow fever vaccination. One entry per CDR3 protein, called by TCRdb with MiXCR from the 5' RACE reads. The sample holds about 360,000 distinct CDR3 sequences; 6.2% are singletons and the top ten take approximately 15%. The sample in question was PBMCs, obtained 5 days after the yellow fever booster vaccination. Receptor source: a man aged 25 to 40 who received the YFV17D yellow fever vaccine.

In this sample, this clonotype turned up a few times. This chain uses TRBV7-2 with TRBJ2-5; 11 nucleotides agree with TRBD2. The CDR3 covers 17 residues. Germline V gives CDR1 SGHTA, CDR2 FQGNSA. V lost 5 bases and J lost 4; bases outside the gene matches: 12. This CDR3 reads CASSPLVAGGPGETQYF. CDR3 nucleotides: TGTGCCAGCAGCCCGCTTGTAGCGGGAGGGCCGGGAGAGACCCAGTACTTC.

The chain is built from TRBV18 and TRBJ2-7; D unclear. The CDR3 covers 11 residues. Trimming took 2 bases from V and 6 from J, leaving 5 bases between them. CDR1 is KGHSH, CDR2 LQKENI, per germline. This chain's CDR3 is CASSPGSEQYF. The CDR3 bases are TGTGCCAGCTCACCAGGTTCCGAGCAGTACTTC.

Ten or more counts support this clonotype. The chain carries TRBV12-3 or TRBV12-4 and TRBJ2-7; D call uncertain. CDR3 size: 13 residues. The V end lost 6 bases, the J end lost 2 bases, and 11 bases lay between the germline ends. CDR3 coding DNA: TGTGCCAGCAGGCCGGCGATTGCCTACGAGCAGTACTTC. Translating gives CASRPAIAYEQYF.

The chain links TRBV5-1 to TRBJ2-3; 11 nucleotides align to TRBD2. The CDR3 sequence is 16 residues long. Trimming cost V 3 bases and J 2 bases; bases outside gene matches: 5. Germline CDR1 is SGHRS and CDR2 is YFSETQ. The CDR3 protein is CASSSGTSGPTDTQYF. The CDR3 nucleotides read TGCGCCAGCAGCTCAGGGACTAGCGGACCCACAGATACGCAGTATTTT.